Listed below are T cell receptor beta chains from one sample, sequenced in a study of cytomegalovirus exposure and HLA in healthy donors. Sequencing used immunoSEQ multiplex PCR; TCRdb keeps in-frame clones, though not all of them. The sample lists under 110,000 clones, more than 70% occurring once. The sequencing input was PBMCs. Receptors originate from a man aged 35-49 years in good health and CMV-seronegative. CDR3s include the opening cysteine and the closing phenylalanine or tryptophan. Fields, in order: V gene, J gene, clone size, D gene, CDR3 DNA, CDR3 protein. The D gene is left open where the match is weak. The size entry is marked missing in some rows and otherwise reads once, few, many or a size class.

V gene: TRBV12-5
J gene: TRBJ1-6
clone size: .
D gene: TRBD1
CDR3 DNA: TGTGCTAGTGGTCCCGGACAGGCGTATAATTCACCCCTCCACTTT
CDR3 protein: CASGPGQAYNSPLHF

V gene: TRBV5-1
J gene: TRBJ2-7
clone size: .
D gene: TRBD2
CDR3 DNA: TGCGCCAGCAGCTTGGCCCTAGCGGGGAACTACGAGCAGTACTTC
CDR3 protein: CASSLALAGNYEQYF

V gene: TRBV11-2
J gene: TRBJ2-7
clone size: .
D gene: TRBD1
CDR3 DNA: TGTGCCAGCAGCTCCCAGGGGGCGGGCGAGCAGTACTTC
CDR3 protein: CASSSQGAGEQYF

V gene: TRBV2
J gene: TRBJ2-6
clone size: few
D gene: .
CDR3 DNA: TGTGCCAGCAGTAAAATAATCAGCTCTGGGGCCAACGTCCTGACTTTC
CDR3 protein: CASSKIISSGANVLTF

V gene: TRBV4-1
J gene: TRBJ2-7
clone size: .
D gene: .
CDR3 DNA: TGCGCCAGCAGCCCCTTCGGGACTGAAGTCTACGAGCAGTACTTC
CDR3 protein: CASSPFGTEVYEQYF

V gene: TRBV5-1
J gene: TRBJ2-7
clone size: few
D gene: TRBD2
CDR3 DNA: TGCGCCAGCAGCTTATCTACGGGACTAAACCACTACGAGCAGTACTTC
CDR3 protein: CASSLSTGLNHYEQYF

V gene: TRBV19
J gene: TRBJ1-2
clone size: .
D gene: .
CDR3 DNA: TGTGCCAGTAGTCTAGCCGCAGGTGGCTACACCTTC
CDR3 protein: CASSLAAGGYTF

V gene: TRBV7-8
J gene: TRBJ1-1
clone size: once
D gene: TRBD1
CDR3 DNA: TGTGCCAGCAGCGCTGGACAGGGTTGGACTGAAGCTTTCTTT
CDR3 protein: CASSAGQGWTEAFF

V gene: TRBV7-3
J gene: TRBJ2-1
clone size: .
D gene: TRBD2
CDR3 DNA: TGTGCCAGCAGCAACGGGGGGGCCGGTTACAATGAGCAGTTCTTC
CDR3 protein: CASSNGGAGYNEQFF

V gene: TRBV6-5
J gene: TRBJ1-6
clone size: .
D gene: TRBD1
CDR3 DNA: TGTGCCAGCACCGACGCTAGGGGGCGGAATTCACCCCTCCACTTT
CDR3 protein: CASTDARGRNSPLHF

V gene: TRBV5-4
J gene: TRBJ2-7
clone size: .
D gene: .
CDR3 DNA: TGTGCCAGCAGCCGCCGGGACACCCTCTACGAGCAGTACTTC
CDR3 protein: CASSRRDTLYEQYF

V gene: TRBV28
J gene: TRBJ1-4
clone size: .
D gene: TRBD1
CDR3 DNA: TGTGCCAGCAGGGGACAGGGAAGCTCAACTAATGAAAAACTGTTTTTT
CDR3 protein: CASRGQGSSTNEKLFF

V gene: TRBV5-6
J gene: TRBJ1-2
clone size: .
D gene: TRBD1
CDR3 DNA: TGTGCCAGCAGCTGGTCAGGGGGCGCTTATGGCTACACCTTC
CDR3 protein: CASSWSGGAYGYTF

V gene: TRBV13
J gene: TRBJ1-2
clone size: .
D gene: TRBD1
CDR3 DNA: TGTGCCAGCAGCTTAAGCGGACAGGGGTACTATGGCTACACCTTC
CDR3 protein: CASSLSGQGYYGYTF

V gene: TRBV10-3
J gene: TRBJ1-2
clone size: .
D gene: .
CDR3 DNA: TGTGCCATCAGTGAACAGTCATACTATGGCTACACCTTC
CDR3 protein: CAISEQSYYGYTF

V gene: TRBV11-3
J gene: TRBJ1-5
clone size: .
D gene: .
CDR3 DNA: TGTGCCAGCAGCATAACTGGGACAATTAATCAGCCCCAGCATTTT
CDR3 protein: CASSITGTINQPQHF

V gene: TRBV7-2
J gene: TRBJ2-1
clone size: .
D gene: .
CDR3 DNA: TGTGCCAGCAGCTTTACGGGTTACAATGAGCAGTTCTTC
CDR3 protein: CASSFTGYNEQFF

V gene: TRBV7-2
J gene: TRBJ1-5
clone size: .
D gene: .
CDR3 DNA: TGTGCCAGCAGCCGGGACACCTCTAGCAATCAGCCCCAGCATTTT
CDR3 protein: CASSRDTSSNQPQHF

V gene: TRBV28
J gene: TRBJ1-5
clone size: .
D gene: .
CDR3 DNA: TGTGCCAGCAGTTTTAATCCCAGCAATCAGCCCCAGCATTTT
CDR3 protein: CASSFNPSNQPQHF

V gene: TRBV5-1
J gene: TRBJ1-6
clone size: .
D gene: .
CDR3 DNA: TGCGCCAGCAGCTTCGGACTGATTAATTCACCCCTCCACTTT
CDR3 protein: CASSFGLINSPLHF

V gene: TRBV5-6
J gene: TRBJ2-7
clone size: .
D gene: .
CDR3 DNA: TGTGCCAGCAGCCTCGGGACTCGCCCCTCCTACGAGCAGTACTTC
CDR3 protein: CASSLGTRPSYEQYF

V gene: TRBV9
J gene: TRBJ2-7
clone size: .
D gene: TRBD2
CDR3 DNA: TGTGCCAGCAGCGCGGGGACTAGCGGGAGGTATAGCGAGCAGTACTTC
CDR3 protein: CASSAGTSGRYSEQYF

V gene: TRBV5-5
J gene: TRBJ2-1
clone size: .
D gene: .
CDR3 DNA: TGTGCCAGCAGTCCACATGTTGATGAGCAGTTCTTC
CDR3 protein: CASSPHVDEQFF

V gene: TRBV4-2
J gene: TRBJ2-3
clone size: once
D gene: .
CDR3 DNA: TGTGCCAGCAGCCAAGACGGCACAGATACGCAGTATTTT
CDR3 protein: CASSQDGTDTQYF

V gene: TRBV6-1
J gene: TRBJ1-6
clone size: .
D gene: .
CDR3 DNA: TGTGCCAGCAGTGAAAGACGGGGTAGTAATTCACCCCTCCACTTT
CDR3 protein: CASSERRGSNSPLHF